Presented here are 30 T cell receptor beta chains from one specimen sequenced in a study of blood T cell repertoires in COVID-19. Repertoires were generated with immunoSEQ multiplex PCR, while TCRdb's copy carries only in-frame clones and drops some. This sample has hundreds of thousands of clones, with over 70% found just once. Sequencing was performed on peripheral blood. The receptors here all came from a woman in her forties or fifties with COVID-19, enrolled during active disease.

The rearrangement uses TRBV27 and TRBJ2-6; TRBD2 might be the D (7 bases). Trimming removed 6 bases at V and 0 bases at J, with 18 bases between. CDR1 MNHEY and CDR2 SMNVEV come from the germline V gene (reference sequence). CDR3 length: 18 residues. The CDR3 sequence: CASRGGQTPLSGANVLTF. Written as DNA, the CDR3 is TGTGCCAGCAGGGGGGGGCAAACTCCTCTCTCTGGGGCCAACGTCCTGACTTTC.

The chain recombines TRBV6-6 with TRBJ1-4; 7 bases align to TRBD1. V lost 7 bases, J lost 10 bases, and 12 bases stayed unmatched. Germline CDR1 is MNHNY and CDR2 is SVGAGI (reference sequence). The CDR3 is 14 residues long. CDR3 protein: CASTLRDSEGKLFF. DNA for the CDR3: TGTGCCAGCACCTTACGGGACAGTGAAGGAAAACTGTTTTTT.

The V gene is TRBV19, the J gene TRBJ1-1; TRBD1 aligns across 7 bases. From germline, CDR1 is LNHDA and CDR2 SQIVND (reference sequence). This CDR3 spans 16 amino acids. V shed 3 bases and J 4 bases; nucleotides not matched to a gene: 11. The CDR3 bases are TGTGCCAGTAGTATGTTGTGGGGGACAGAACTCACTGAAGCTTTCTTT. Amino acids: CASSMLWGTELTEAFF.

The chain joins TRBV3-1 (or the pseudogene TRBV3-2) to TRBJ2-1, with 11 bases lining up with TRBD2. The CDR3 covers 15 residues. CDR1 and CDR2 (germline): LGHDT, YNNKEL (reference sequence). V shed 5 bases, J shed 4 bases, and the junction held 4 bases outside the gene matches. The CDR3 protein is CASSIGLAGYNEQFF. CDR3 DNA sequence: TGTGCCAGCAGCATAGGACTAGCGGGTTACAATGAGCAGTTCTTC.

The rearrangement links TRBV3-1 (or the pseudogene TRBV3-2) to TRBJ2-2; D might be TRBD2 (6 bases). Germline lookup yields CDR1 LGHDT and CDR2 YNNKEL (reference sequence). The ends were cut back, 0 bases at V and 5 bases at J, with 16 bases in the middle. The CDR3 is 17 amino acids. CDR3: CASSQDTGAGRTGELFF. DNA of the CDR3: TGTGCCAGCAGCCAAGATACGGGAGCCGGCCGAACCGGGGAGCTGTTTTTT.

This clone was seen a handful of times. The gene calls are TRBV4-2 and TRBJ1-1; maybe TRBD1 (6 bases). The V and J ends lost 1 base and 10 bases respectively, with 10 bases between them. The germline V gene encodes CDR1 LGHNA and CDR2 YNFKEQ. The CDR3 contains 12 residues. CDR3 residues: CASSQGTEGAFF. The CDR3 nucleotides are TGTGCCAGCAGCCAAGGGACAGAAGGAGCTTTCTTT.

CDR3 DNA: TGTGCCAGCAGCACAAACGGCGGGAGTCCCACAGATACGCAGTATTTT. Encoded protein: CASSTNGGSPTDTQYF. The chain employs TRBV11-2 and TRBJ2-3, with 7 bases that match TRBD2. J was trimmed by 2 bases and V by 5 bases; bases with no gene match: 10. The length of the CDR3 is 16 residues. Germline CDR1 reads SGHAT; CDR2 reads FQNNGV.

The chain links TRBV5-1 to TRBJ2-6; D not certain. Per germline, CDR1 SGHRS and CDR2 YFSETQ. The CDR3 length is 15 residues. V lost 3 bases and J lost 2, with 9 bases in between. CDR3 loop: CASSSRFAGANVLTF. CDR3 nucleotides: TGCGCCAGCAGCTCCAGATTTGCTGGGGCCAACGTCCTGACTTTC. The whole variable domain, filled in from reference TRBV5-1 and TRBJ2-6, reads KAGVTQTPRYLIKTRGQQVTLSCSPISGHRSVSWYQQTPGQGLQFLFEYFSETQRNKGNFPGRFSGRQFSNSRSEMNVSTLELGDSALYLCASSSRFAGANVLTFGAGSRLTVL.

V is TRBV7-2 and J is TRBJ2-5; 9 nucleotides align to TRBD1. The CDR3 is made up of 17 amino acids. J was trimmed by 4 bases and V by 5 bases; bases with no gene match: 14. Germline values: CDR1 SGHTA, CDR2 FQGNSA. In DNA form, the CDR3 reads TGTGCCAGCAGCCCTATGGGGTGGACAGGGGTTGGAGAGACCCAGTACTTC. It yields the protein CASSPMGWTGVGETQYF.

This clone came up once. The chain combines TRBV19 with TRBJ1-4, with no clear D. CDR1 is LNHDA and CDR2 is SQIVND in the germline V gene (reference sequence). This CDR3 comprises 15 residues. V was trimmed by 3 bases and J by 1 base, leaving 9 bases between them. The CDR3 here is CASSMPRLTNEKLFF. As DNA, the CDR3 is TGTGCCAGTAGTATGCCGAGGCTAACTAATGAAAAACTGTTTTTT.

The chain carries TRBV29-1 and TRBJ2-3; tentative D call: TRBD2 (6 bases). Trimming took 7 bases from V and 2 from J, leaving 13 bases between them. CDR1 SQVTM and CDR2 ANQGSEA come from the germline V gene. The CDR3 sequence is 13 residues long. This chain's CDR3 is CSAGRRDTDTQYF. CDR3 nucleotide sequence: TGCAGCGCGGGGAGGAGGGACACAGATACGCAGTATTTT.

The V and J genes are TRBV25-1 and TRBJ1-5; possibly TRBD1 for D (5 bases). V was clipped by 2 bases and J by 5 bases, with 7 bases between them. The germline V gene has CDR1 MGHDK and CDR2 SYGVNS. This CDR3 region has 13 residues. CDR3 region: CASSEGAHQPQHF. CDR3 bases: TGTGCCAGCAGTGAAGGGGCTCATCAGCCCCAGCATTTT.

The rearrangement uses TRBV21-1 and TRBJ2-7; TRBD1 is the table's D call and was not checked against the DNA. TRBV21-1 is deemed a pseudogene. The CDR3 runs to 15 residues. This CDR3 reads CASSNPGQEPYEQYF. For the CDR3, the DNA is TGTGCCAGCAGCAACCCGGGACAGGAACCCTACGAGCAGTACTTC.

The chain links TRBV24-1 to TRBJ1-1, with D possibly being TRBD1 (5 bases). Deletions cut 4 bases from V and 4 bases from J, with 9 bases between. Germline CDR1 KGHDR, CDR2 SFDVKD. The CDR3 contains 13 residues. The CDR3 reads CATSDTGGTEAFF. The CDR3 DNA is TGTGCCACCAGTGACACAGGTGGCACTGAAGCTTTCTTT.

This sequence joins TRBV5-1 and TRBJ2-3; D is uncertain. There are 14 residues in the CDR3. V lost 0 bases, J lost 4 bases, and 9 bases lay in between. CDR1 and CDR2 (germline): SGHRS, YFSETQ. CDR3 residues: CASSLGDLSDTQYF. The CDR3 nucleotides read TGCGCCAGCAGCTTGGGAGACTTATCAGATACGCAGTATTTT.

CDR3 residues: CASSWGLADNEQFF. DNA of the CDR3: TGTGCCAGCAGCTGGGGACTAGCGGACAATGAGCAGTTCTTC. The rearrangement joins TRBV11-2 to TRBJ2-1; 11 bases are a match to TRBD2. This CDR3 is built from 14 residues. V lost 4 bases, J lost 5 bases, and 1 base stayed unmatched. The germline CDR1 and CDR2 sequences are SGHAT and FQNNGV.

The chain carries TRBV28 and TRBJ1-1, with 8 bases that match TRBD1. J gave up 5 bases and V 6 bases, and 11 bases lay outside the gene matches. This CDR3 has 15 amino acids. Germline V gene sequence: CDR1 MDHEN, CDR2 SYDVKM. CDR3 region: CASSPTGQGRTEAFF. The CDR3, as DNA: TGTGCCAGCAGCCCAACAGGACAGGGAAGGACTGAAGCTTTCTTT.

The chain uses TRBV4-2 and TRBJ2-3; tentative D call: TRBD2 (6 bases). V was trimmed by 1 base and J by 1 base, leaving 12 bases between them. The CDR3 length is 16 residues. The germline CDR1 and CDR2 sequences are LGHNA and YNFKEQ. CDR3 in DNA: TGTGCCAGCAGCCAAGCGGTGCAGCGGGGCACAGATACGCAGTATTTT. Protein product: CASSQAVQRGTDTQYF.

Only one count was recorded for this clone. The rearrangement links TRBV30 to TRBJ1-2, with 8 nucleotides matching TRBD1. The germline V gene encodes CDR1 GTSNPN and CDR2 SVGIG (reference sequence). Trimming cost V 8 bases and J 2 bases; bases outside gene matches: 10. This CDR3 comprises 14 residues. The DNA of the CDR3 is TGTGCCGGGGCCAGGACAGGGTCGAACTATGGCTACACCTTC. Translating it yields CAGARTGSNYGYTF.

The chain joins TRBV27 to TRBJ2-5; TRBD2 matches at 7 bases. CDR1 and CDR2 (germline): MNHEY, SMNVEV (reference sequence). This CDR3 contains 15 residues. V was clipped by 5 bases and J by 0 bases; unmatched bases: 6. CDR3 in amino acids: CASSTKLANQETQYF. The CDR3 DNA reads as TGTGCCAGCAGTACGAAACTAGCGAACCAAGAGACCCAGTACTTC.

The rearrangement links TRBV7-6 to TRBJ1-2, with D maybe TRBD1 (6 bases). The CDR3 has 16 amino acids. Trimming pared 8 bases from V and 1 base from J, leaving 20 bases between. Germline CDR1 SGHVS, CDR2 FNYEAQ. The CDR3 sequence: CASGRDTEGGNYGYTF. The CDR3 DNA sequence: TGTGCCAGCGGACGGGACACTGAGGGCGGTAACTATGGCTACACCTTC.

Only a few counts were recorded for this clone. The J gene is TRBJ1-1, the V gene TRBV10-1; D is undetermined. V lost 3 bases and J 2 bases, leaving 10 bases between the germline ends. The V gene's germline CDR1 is WNHNN and CDR2 SYGVQD (reference sequence). The CDR3 length is 14 residues. As DNA, the CDR3 is TGCGCCAGCAGTGAAACAATTCGTAACACTGAAGCTTTCTTT. It specifies CASSETIRNTEAFF.

The chain is built from TRBV4-2 and TRBJ2-2, with 8 positions matching TRBD2. Trimming removed 0 bases from V and 4 bases from J; junction bases left unmatched: 7. Germline loops: CDR1 LGHNA, CDR2 YNFKEQ. This CDR3 spans 17 amino acids. CDR3 coding DNA: TGTGCCAGCAGCCAAGAAAAAGCGGGAGTGTCCACCGGGGAGCTGTTTTTT. Encoded protein: CASSQEKAGVSTGELFF.

The V gene is TRBV21-1, the J gene TRBJ1-2; the table's D call, TRBD1, has no DNA check behind it. TRBV21-1 is described as a pseudogene. The CDR3 is 15 amino acids. The CDR3 DNA follows: TGTGCCAGCAGCAAAGCGGGGATGACAGTCTGTGGCTACACCTTC. Translating gives CASSKAGMTVCGYTF.

A single count supports this clone. J is TRBJ2-1 and V is TRBV7-9; D might be TRBD1 (6 bases). V dropped 2 bases and J dropped 5 bases, with 10 bases sitting between them. Germline CDR1 is SEHNR and CDR2 is FQNEAQ (reference sequence). The CDR3 consists of 14 residues. CDR3 coding DNA: TGTGCCAGCAGCTTATGGGGGCGCGACAATGAGCAGTTCTTC. Translated: CASSLWGRDNEQFF.

V and J are TRBV7-2 and TRBJ2-7, with 9 positions matching TRBD1. V dropped 1 base and J dropped 0; count of bases not matched to a gene: 7. Germline loops: CDR1 SGHTA, CDR2 FQGNSA. This CDR3 has 17 amino acids. This CDR3 is CASSLGGWTGDSYEQYF. The CDR3 DNA reads TGTGCCAGCAGCTTAGGGGGGTGGACAGGGGACTCCTACGAGCAGTACTTC.

With respect to this clone: Within the sample, other DNA sequences also encode this same CDR3. CDR3 nucleotide sequence: TGTGCCTGGAGTCGACAGGGTAATCAGCCCCAGCATTTT. As protein: CAWSRQGNQPQHF. The rearrangement uses TRBV30 and TRBJ1-5, with 7 bases lining up with TRBD1. CDR1 GTSNPN and CDR2 SVGIG come from the germline V gene (reference sequence). CDR3 length: 13 residues. The V segment lost 2 bases and the J segment 4 bases; nucleotides outside the gene matches: 2. The variable domain in full, with the rest retrieved from reference TRBV30 and TRBJ1-5, is SQTIHQWPATLVQPVGSPLSLECTVEGTSNPNLYWYRQAAGRGLQLLFYSVGIGQISSEVPQNLSASRPQDRQFILSSKKLLLSDSGFYLCAWSRQGNQPQHFGDGTRLSIL.

This chain links TRBV7-2 with TRBJ2-3; D might be TRBD2 (5 bases). The CDR3 length is 17 residues. Germline loops: CDR1 SGHTA, CDR2 FQGNSA. V gave up 0 bases and J gave up 1 base, with 14 bases separating them. The chain's CDR3 is CASSLALFGVGTDTQYF. In DNA form, the CDR3 reads TGTGCCAGCAGCTTAGCCCTTTTCGGGGTAGGCACAGATACGCAGTATTTT.

V usage is TRBV18 and J usage is TRBJ1-2, with TRBD1 identical over 7 bases. CDR3 length equals 13 residues. The germline V gene has CDR1 KGHSH and CDR2 LQKENI. The J segment lost 8 bases and the V segment lost 6 bases, leaving 9 bases of the junction unmatched. CDR3 protein: CASSPTGATGYTF. In DNA, the CDR3 is TGTGCCAGCTCTCCCACAGGGGCAACCGGCTACACCTTC. The whole variable domain, remainder taken from reference TRBV18 and TRBJ1-2, is NAGVMQNPRHLVRRRGQEARLRCSPMKGHSHVYWYRQLPEEGLKFMVYLQKENIIDESGMPKERFSAEFPKEGPSILRIQQVVRGDSAAYFCASSPTGATGYTFGSGTRLTVV.

The sample holds a few counts of this clone. The V and J genes are TRBV29-1 and TRBJ1-1; possibly TRBD1 for D (5 bases). The CDR3 sequence is 13 residues long. Trimming left V 2 bases short and J 10 bases short, with 17 bases between. Looked up from germline, CDR1 is SQVTM and CDR2 is ANQGSEA. CDR3 protein: CSVEKGGALGAFF. CDR3 bases: TGCAGCGTTGAAAAAGGCGGGGCCCTGGGAGCTTTCTTT. The complete variable domain, with remaining parts taken from reference TRBV29-1 and TRBJ1-1, reads SAVISQKPSRDICQRGTSLTIQCQVDSQVTMMFWYRQQPGQSLTLIATANQGSEATYESGFVIDKFPISRPNLTFSTLTVSNMSPEDSSIYLCSVEKGGALGAFFGQGTRLTVV.